Detailed here is one T cell receptor (beta chain). Its antigen is not known. Germline trimming cut 5 bases from V and 10 bases from J; bases unmatched to any gene: 6. This CDR3 contains 13 residues. Germline V gives CDR1 MDHEN, CDR2 SYDVKM. TCRdb's copy holds only in-frame clones and misses some; the assay was immunoSEQ multiplex PCR. The sample lists around 720,000 clones, more than 70% occurring once. The sample belongs to a study of shared clonotypes between healthy human individuals. Study-wide background: CD4 naive and memory got three plates each, CD8 naive two, CD8 memory one. Findings of the study overall: It was only blood that was sampled, and tissue repertoires likely differ.

Free of recent acute infections or vaccinations, the donors were healthy HIV-negative adults. The investigators split CD4+ cells into a CD45RA+ naive subset and a CD45RA-negative memory subset. This TCR was recovered from a woman in her thirties in good health. This chain uses TRBV28 with TRBJ2-2; 8 bases line up with TRBD2. Sequencing used memory CD4+ T cells sorted from blood. Noted subset: CD45RA-negative fraction. This CDR3 reads CASSLGLAEELFF. Written as DNA, the CDR3 is TGTGCCAGCAGTCTCGGACTAGCTGAGGAGCTGTTTTTT.